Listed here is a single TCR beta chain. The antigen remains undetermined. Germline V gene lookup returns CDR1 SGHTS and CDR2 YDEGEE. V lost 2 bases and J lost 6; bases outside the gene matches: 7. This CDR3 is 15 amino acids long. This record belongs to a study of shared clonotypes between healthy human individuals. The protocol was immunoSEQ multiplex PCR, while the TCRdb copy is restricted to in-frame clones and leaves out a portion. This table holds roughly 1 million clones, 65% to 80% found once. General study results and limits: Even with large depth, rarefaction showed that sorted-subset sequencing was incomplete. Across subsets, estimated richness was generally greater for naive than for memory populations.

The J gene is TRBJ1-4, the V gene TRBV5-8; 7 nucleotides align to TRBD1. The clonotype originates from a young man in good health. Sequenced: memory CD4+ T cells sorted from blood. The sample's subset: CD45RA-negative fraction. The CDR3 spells CASSLTRQGYEKLFF. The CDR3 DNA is TGTGCCAGCAGCTTAACGAGACAGGGATATGAAAAACTGTTTTTT. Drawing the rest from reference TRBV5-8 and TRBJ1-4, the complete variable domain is EAGVTQSPTHLIKTRGQQATLRCSPISGHTSVYWYQQALGLGLQFLLWYDEGEERNRGNFPPRFSGRQFPNYSSELNVNALELEDSALYLCASSLTRQGYEKLFFGSGTQLSVL.